The present T cell receptor beta chain was sequenced within a study of shared clonotypes between healthy human individuals (dated by TCRdb to 2020 to 2021). Regarding the research as a whole: The cohort comprised a couple of women and a few men aged 18 to 49 years. Per donor, leukapheresis produced somewhere between about 0.94 and 9.5 billion PBMCs. Per donor, three plates each were used for CD4 naive and CD4 memory, two for CD8 naive, and one for CD8 memory. To estimate repertoire size and how much clonotype sharing occurs between individuals, the study deeply sequenced the blood TCR repertoires of about five healthy adults. Libraries were prepared and TCR repertoires were sequenced by different laboratories using diverse techniques, in order to increase sequencing depth and limit assay-specific biases. Results the study describes overall, beyond this receptor: Only blood was sampled, and tissue TCR repertoires likely differ from those in blood. Compared with non-shared clonotypes, the clonotypes found in all four sorted-subset donors had higher generation probabilities. Because the study included only a small number of donors, the genetic and exposure-history diversity represented was limited. About 4.5% of naive CD4, 3.5% of naive CD8, 2.3% of memory CD4, and 0.35% to 0.5% of memory CD8 clonotypes were shared across several donors. Larger estimated clonotype richness was generally found for naive subsets than for memory subsets. Even with the large sequencing depth, rarefaction of the sorted-subset datasets indicated that sequencing was incomplete. Pairwise subsampling indicated that sequencing depth was expected to affect the degree of clonotype sharing among donors.

TCR CDR3 regions were amplified from genomic DNA by multiplex PCR using the deep immunoSEQ assay. Extracted genomic DNA from each cell subset was spread evenly across all wells of several immunoSEQ 96-well plates, with each plate serving as a replicate. For sorted subsets, approximately 210 ng genomic DNA, equal to 30,000 or so T cell genomes, was loaded into each replicate PCR. The purified libraries were quantified using a Qubit 3.0 fluorometer, sized with a Bioanalyzer 2100, and then quantified again using the KAPA Library Quantification kit. Every immunoSEQ 96-well plate was sequenced on a separate single-read 150-cycle Illumina NextSeq 550 flow cell. Under the source paper's analysis protocol: The immunoSEQ output contained only junctional sequences without quality scores, so filtering could not match that applied to full-length reads. Sequences were annotated with PyIR, a Python wrapper for IgBLAST v1.9, and V/J genes and CDR3 were assigned using IMGT germline references. Reads were filtered out if the reads had weak V/J assignments (E-value above 1e-6), no CDR3, stop codons, out-of-frame junctions, or ambiguous translated residues. A V3J clonotype was defined by an identical inferred V gene, J gene, and CDR3 amino acid sequence. Percentage overlap between repertoires was computed as shared unique clonotypes divided by the size of the smaller repertoire. Three approaches were used to assess repertoire richness: RTK rarefaction, the Chao1 estimator, and Recon v2.1 estimates of unobserved clonotypes. Generation probabilities for all TCRbeta clonotypes obtained by the gDNA method from four donors were computed using OLGA. Drawn from immuneACCESS, this table holds only the in-frame rearrangements with V and J called that TCRdb kept. Clones are partly lost; checked studies trace under half to an unresolved V gene and leave the rest unexplained. The V and J calls and clone size were taken over from that table, and D and trimming were inferred from the DNA. The sample contains around 1.4 million clones, 98% to 99% of them found a single time. The ten most abundant clones make up 0.36% of the sample.

The donors were healthy, HIV-negative adults who had no recently reported acute infections or vaccinations. Every donor was a Caucasian adult residing in Nashville, Tennessee, USA. CD4+ T cells were enriched by magnetic negative selection, after which naive cells were positively selected on CD45RA and the negative fraction was taken as the memory subset. After blood collection by leukapheresis, PBMCs were isolated using Ficoll-Histopaque density gradient centrifugation and then cryopreserved in the vapor phase of liquid nitrogen. Analytical flow cytometry was used to check the purity and quantity of every magnetically sorted T cell population. Genomic DNA was isolated from every sorted fraction and measured by UV absorbance on a Nanodrop 2000c. With regard to this clone: No antigen is known for it. It has no much larger one-base neighbor in the sample; base qualities were not kept.

Measured from the cysteine to the phenylalanine, the CDR3 is 14 residues long. Left in the record is the CDR3 DNA by itself, 42 bases read in frame from the first base. V lost 3 bases and J lost 7 bases; the stretch between them is 13 bases long. Taken from the germline V gene, the CDR1 and CDR2 loops are SGDLS and YYNGEE. The clonotype was recovered from a man under 40 in good health. Sequencing input: naive CD4+ T cells sorted from blood. The cell subset or site label of this sample denotes: CD45RA+ positively selected. Here the chain combines TRBV9 and TRBJ2-2, with no confidently assigned D gene. The CDR3 has the sequence CASSGTVTLGELFF. The DNA sequence is TGTGCCAGCAGCGGAACAGTCACTCTCGGGGAGCTGTTTTTT.